A selection of T cell receptor beta chains follows, all from one sample in a study of shared clonotypes between healthy human individuals. Assay used: immunoSEQ multiplex PCR; TCRdb lists only in-frame clones, some missing. The data contain approximately 2,000,000 clones, approximately 90% of them singletons. Sequences were obtained from naive CD4+ T cells from PBMCs. These receptors originate from a man aged 18 to 35 in good health. Some clones in this sample may be carry-over from other donors' samples. The CDR3 runs from the conserved cysteine through the conserved F or W. D genes are given only for firm matches. A clone size is listed for some rows: how often the clone was seen (once, few, many), or a class if it is expanded.

V gene: TRBV9
clone size: -
D gene: -
J gene: TRBJ2-1
CDR3 DNA: TGTGCCAGCAGCCTCCGTGGGGGCGGGGTGGACAATGAGCAGTTCTTC
CDR3 protein: CASSLRGGGVDNEQFF

V gene: TRBV19
clone size: -
D gene: -
J gene: TRBJ1-4
CDR3 DNA: TGTGCCAGTAGCGACAAGGGGGTTGAAAAACTGTTTTTT
CDR3 protein: CASSDKGVEKLFF

V gene: TRBV21-1
clone size: -
D gene: -
J gene: TRBJ2-7
CDR3 DNA: TGTGCCAGCATAGTTAGCAGACACCGCAGGCAGTACTTC
CDR3 protein: CASIVSRHRRQYF

V gene: TRBV10-3
clone size: -
D gene: -
J gene: TRBJ1-1
CDR3 DNA: TGTGCCATCAGTGAGGGGCAGGGACTCCCCCTCACTGAAGCTTTCTTT
CDR3 protein: CAISEGQGLPLTEAFF

V gene: TRBV6-1
clone size: -
D gene: -
J gene: TRBJ1-3
CDR3 DNA: TGTGCCAGCAGTGGAACCCGCCGGTGGGGAAACACCATATATTTT
CDR3 protein: CASSGTRRWGNTIYF

V gene: TRBV11-2
clone size: -
D gene: -
J gene: TRBJ1-3
CDR3 DNA: TGTGCCAGCAGCTTAGATAATCCCTTTTCTCCTGGAAACACCATATATTTT
CDR3 protein: CASSLDNPFSPGNTIYF

V gene: TRBV5-1
clone size: -
D gene: TRBD2
J gene: TRBJ2-2
CDR3 DNA: TGCGCCAGCACCCAACTTAGCGGGGCGAACACCGGGGAGCTGTTTTTT
CDR3 protein: CASTQLSGANTGELFF

V gene: TRBV15
clone size: -
D gene: TRBD2
J gene: TRBJ2-1
CDR3 DNA: TGTGCCACCAGCAGAGCTGGGACTAGCGGAGCGGCCTTCAATGAGCAGTTCTTC
CDR3 protein: CATSRAGTSGAAFNEQFF

V gene: TRBV6-1
clone size: -
D gene: TRBD1
J gene: TRBJ1-1
CDR3 DNA: TGTGCCAGCAGTCCCAACAGGGGCACTGAAGCTTTCTTT
CDR3 protein: CASSPNRGTEAFF

V gene: TRBV28
clone size: -
D gene: -
J gene: TRBJ2-2
CDR3 DNA: TGTGCCAGCAGTTTGCGGTCCCTAGCTCGGCGGGGGGAGCTGTTTTTT
CDR3 protein: CASSLRSLARRGELFF

V gene: TRBV9
clone size: -
D gene: TRBD2
J gene: TRBJ2-3
CDR3 DNA: TGTGCCAGCAGCGTAGAAGGGGTGACTAGCGGGGTAGATACGCAGTATTTT
CDR3 protein: CASSVEGVTSGVDTQYF

V gene: TRBV4-2
clone size: -
D gene: -
J gene: TRBJ2-5
CDR3 DNA: TGTGCCAGCAGCCGGGCTGGGGGCGGGAGTCAAGAGACCCAGTACTTC
CDR3 protein: CASSRAGGGSQETQYF

V gene: TRBV6-5
clone size: -
D gene: -
J gene: TRBJ1-2
CDR3 DNA: TGTGCCAGCAGCCGGGCTCGAGAAGGCTACACCTTC
CDR3 protein: CASSRAREGYTF

V gene: TRBV6-5
clone size: -
D gene: -
J gene: TRBJ1-1
CDR3 DNA: TGTGCCAGCAGTTACTCGATCTGGGCTCCCGAGACTGAAGCTTTCTTT
CDR3 protein: CASSYSIWAPETEAFF

V gene: TRBV6-1
clone size: once
D gene: -
J gene: TRBJ2-5
CDR3 DNA: TGTGCCAGCAGTATGACAGGTCGAGAGACCCAGTACTTC
CDR3 protein: CASSMTGRETQYF

V gene: TRBV5-1
clone size: -
D gene: -
J gene: TRBJ2-3
CDR3 DNA: TGCGCCAGCAGCGGAAGTCCCGGCACAGATACGCAGTATTTT
CDR3 protein: CASSGSPGTDTQYF

V gene: TRBV6-1
clone size: once
D gene: -
J gene: TRBJ2-2
CDR3 DNA: TGTGCCAGCAGCCAAACTAGATCCGGGGAGCTGTTTTTT
CDR3 protein: CASSQTRSGELFF

V gene: TRBV28
clone size: -
D gene: -
J gene: TRBJ1-1
CDR3 DNA: TGTGCCAGCAGTCCCGGGACATTAATGAACACTGAAGCTTTCTTT
CDR3 protein: CASSPGTLMNTEAFF

V gene: TRBV6-6
clone size: -
D gene: -
J gene: TRBJ2-4
CDR3 DNA: TGTGCCATTCGAGGGGCGGCCAAAAACATTCAGTACTTC
CDR3 protein: CAIRGAAKNIQYF

V gene: TRBV6-1
clone size: -
D gene: -
J gene: TRBJ1-1
CDR3 DNA: TGTGCCAGCATTAAACAGGCGAACACTGAAGCTTTCTTT
CDR3 protein: CASIKQANTEAFF

V gene: TRBV28
clone size: -
D gene: -
J gene: TRBJ1-5
CDR3 DNA: TGTGCCAGCAGTTTAAACAGGCTAAATCAGCCCCAGCATTTT
CDR3 protein: CASSLNRLNQPQHF

V gene: TRBV28
clone size: -
D gene: TRBD1
J gene: TRBJ2-7
CDR3 DNA: TGTGCCAGCGGGACAGGGGATTGGTACGAGCAGTACTTC
CDR3 protein: CASGTGDWYEQYF

V gene: TRBV18
clone size: -
D gene: TRBD1
J gene: TRBJ1-1
CDR3 DNA: TGTGCCAGCTCACTGTTATCTGACAGGGCGAACACTGAAGCTTTCTTT
CDR3 protein: CASSLLSDRANTEAFF

V gene: TRBV28
clone size: -
D gene: -
J gene: TRBJ2-3
CDR3 DNA: TGTGCCAGCAGTTCCCAGGGAATGAGGAGCACAGATACGCAGTATTTT
CDR3 protein: CASSSQGMRSTDTQYF

V gene: TRBV7-2
clone size: -
D gene: -
J gene: TRBJ2-5
CDR3 DNA: TGTGCCAGCAGCTTCCACGGGACTCGGGAGACCCAGTACTTC
CDR3 protein: CASSFHGTRETQYF

V gene: TRBV9
clone size: -
D gene: -
J gene: TRBJ2-1
CDR3 DNA: TGTGCCAGCAGCGTAGCCCCGGGACCTATAGGGAATGAGCAGTTCTTC
CDR3 protein: CASSVAPGPIGNEQFF

V gene: TRBV6-1
clone size: -
D gene: -
J gene: TRBJ1-3
CDR3 DNA: TGTGCCAGCAGTGACCTGATTGTCGGGGGAGGAAACACCATATATTTT
CDR3 protein: CASSDLIVGGGNTIYF

V gene: TRBV30
clone size: -
D gene: TRBD2
J gene: TRBJ2-3
CDR3 DNA: TGTGCCTGGAGTCCGGGACTAGCGGGAGCGGCAGATACGCAGTATTTT
CDR3 protein: CAWSPGLAGAADTQYF

V gene: TRBV6-5
clone size: -
D gene: -
J gene: TRBJ1-2
CDR3 DNA: TGCGCCAGCAGACCCTCCGGGGGATCCTATGGCTACACCTTC
CDR3 protein: CASRPSGGSYGYTF

V gene: TRBV7-9
clone size: once
D gene: TRBD1
J gene: TRBJ1-3
CDR3 DNA: TGTGCCAGCAGCCGAAATCCAGGGGGGACTGGAAACACCATATATTTT
CDR3 protein: CASSRNPGGTGNTIYF

V gene: TRBV7-3
clone size: -
D gene: TRBD2
J gene: TRBJ2-4
CDR3 DNA: TGTGCCAGCAGCCCCGGCGGGAGTAGTAACATTCAGTACTTC
CDR3 protein: CASSPGGSSNIQYF

V gene: TRBV28
clone size: -
D gene: TRBD1
J gene: TRBJ2-7
CDR3 DNA: TGTGCCAGCAGTTCAGACCGGGACAGAAGCCTCTACGAGCAGTACTTC
CDR3 protein: CASSSDRDRSLYEQYF

V gene: TRBV5-1
clone size: -
D gene: -
J gene: TRBJ2-7
CDR3 DNA: TGCGCCAGCAGCTTGGCCAGGGGACGCGAGCAGTACTTC
CDR3 protein: CASSLARGREQYF

V gene: TRBV18
clone size: -
D gene: -
J gene: TRBJ2-5
CDR3 DNA: TGTGCCAGCTCACCCCAAGGTGTCACCCAGTACTTC
CDR3 protein: CASSPQGVTQYF

V gene: TRBV28
clone size: -
D gene: -
J gene: TRBJ1-2
CDR3 DNA: TGTGCCAGCAGCGGACCCGGGGGATATTTCTACACCTTC
CDR3 protein: CASSGPGGYFYTF

V gene: TRBV5-1
clone size: few
D gene: TRBD1
J gene: TRBJ1-5
CDR3 DNA: TGCGCCAGCAGCTCGACAGGGGGCAATCAGCCCCAGCATTTT
CDR3 protein: CASSSTGGNQPQHF

V gene: TRBV7-2
clone size: -
D gene: -
J gene: TRBJ2-3
CDR3 DNA: TGTGCCAGCAGCCCTGGTAGGACCACAGATACGCAGTATTTT
CDR3 protein: CASSPGRTTDTQYF

V gene: TRBV28
clone size: -
D gene: -
J gene: TRBJ2-7
CDR3 DNA: TGTGCCAGCAGTTTCGTGGAGTCCTACGAGCAGTACTTC
CDR3 protein: CASSFVESYEQYF

V gene: TRBV7-2
clone size: -
D gene: -
J gene: TRBJ2-1
CDR3 DNA: TGTGCCAGCAGCTTAGGCCCCCGTGCGGGATCTTACAATGAGCAGTTCTTC
CDR3 protein: CASSLGPRAGSYNEQFF

V gene: TRBV9
clone size: -
D gene: -
J gene: TRBJ2-1
CDR3 DNA: TGTGCCAGCAGCGTAGACGGCCACCCCTCCTACAATGAGCAGTTCTTC
CDR3 protein: CASSVDGHPSYNEQFF

V gene: TRBV10-3
clone size: -
D gene: TRBD2
J gene: TRBJ2-1
CDR3 DNA: TGTGCCATCAACGGACTAGCCAATGAGCAGTTCTTC
CDR3 protein: CAINGLANEQFF

V gene: TRBV2
clone size: -
D gene: -
J gene: TRBJ2-1
CDR3 DNA: TGTGCCAGCAGTGATTTTGGGCTAGTGAGCAACAATGAGCAGTTCTTC
CDR3 protein: CASSDFGLVSNNEQFF

V gene: TRBV15
clone size: -
D gene: -
J gene: TRBJ2-7
CDR3 DNA: TGTGCCACCAGCAGAGTCCAGGGCTACGAGCAGTACTTC
CDR3 protein: CATSRVQGYEQYF

V gene: TRBV30
clone size: -
D gene: TRBD1
J gene: TRBJ1-3
CDR3 DNA: TGTGCCTGGGGGACAGGGGTCCTCTCTGGAAACACCATATATTTT
CDR3 protein: CAWGTGVLSGNTIYF

V gene: TRBV28
clone size: -
D gene: -
J gene: TRBJ2-3
CDR3 DNA: TGTGCCAGCGCCTCAGGGGTGGATACGCAGTATTTT
CDR3 protein: CASASGVDTQYF

V gene: TRBV7-8
clone size: -
D gene: -
J gene: TRBJ1-1
CDR3 DNA: TGTGCCAGCAGTCCGGGCCGCGGAATGAACACTGAAGCTTTCTTT
CDR3 protein: CASSPGRGMNTEAFF

V gene: TRBV28
clone size: -
D gene: -
J gene: TRBJ1-5
CDR3 DNA: TGTGCCAGCCGACGAGGGCGAGTTAGCAATCAGCCCCAGCATTTT
CDR3 protein: CASRRGRVSNQPQHF

V gene: TRBV18
clone size: -
D gene: -
J gene: TRBJ1-2
CDR3 DNA: TGTGCCAGCTCAACCGACTCGGGCAGGGACTATGGCTACACCTTC
CDR3 protein: CASSTDSGRDYGYTF

V gene: TRBV7-9
clone size: -
D gene: TRBD1
J gene: TRBJ2-2
CDR3 DNA: TGTGCCAGCAGCTTATGGACAGGGATAGTCGGGGAGCTGTTTTTT
CDR3 protein: CASSLWTGIVGELFF

V gene: TRBV21-1
clone size: -
D gene: -
J gene: TRBJ1-1
CDR3 DNA: TGTGCCAGCAGCAAAGAGTCGGGGGGGACTGAAGCTTTCTTT
CDR3 protein: CASSKESGGTEAFF